The TCR beta chain described here comes from a study of cytotoxic CD8 clonotypes in ibrutinib-treated CLL. Background on the study: Partial response occurred in roughly 25 patients and complete response in 2; at median approximately 70 months, 14 remained remitted and about 12 progressed.

TCR beta libraries used about 2 micrograms of DNA from cryopreserved PBMCs. This table comes from immunoSEQ multiplex PCR, and its TCRdb copy is limited to in-frame clones, with some not included. The sample includes 150,000 to 200,000 clones, more than 70% of them seen just once. This clone was counted only a few times. Its antigen is unknown. With V trimmed by 7 bases and J by 3 bases, 3 bases remained unmatched. Germline-derived CDR1 and CDR2 are MNHEY and SMNVEV (reference sequence). This CDR3 region has 13 residues. Study-wide findings and caveats: Baseline clonality, higher than in age-matched healthy donors, tracked circulating CD8+ T-cell counts.

V gene TRBV27 combines with J gene TRBJ1-5, with 7 bases fitting TRBD1. The receptor was derived from a human donor with chronic lymphocytic leukemia. Sequences were derived from PBMCs, sampled at disease progression, from a patient treated with ibrutinib. CDR3 in DNA: TGTGCCAGCACGGACAGGTACAATCAGCCCCAGCATTTT. Translating gives CASTDRYNQPQHF.